This T cell receptor (beta chain) was sequenced for a study of OX40 agonist ivuxolimab in advanced cancers. At the level of the whole study: Ivuxolimab was a fully human IgG2 agonistic monoclonal antibody targeting the costimulatory receptor OX40 (CD134). The dose-escalation cohort was 80% to 90% male with a mean age of around 64 years, ranging from 23 to 79. Intravenous ivuxolimab was administered to patients every 2 weeks at six dose levels: 0.01, 0.1, 0.3, 1.5, 3 and 10 mg/kg. Patients were allowed to have had prior anti-PD-1, anti-PD-L1 or anti-CTLA-4 therapy, and 40% to 45% of the dose-escalation patients had been treated with checkpoint inhibitors. Of the 50 to 55 dose-escalation patients, hepatocellular carcinoma was present in around 20, melanoma in about 15, renal cell carcinoma in 9 and head and neck cancer in 9. The paper covers the monotherapy dose-escalation part of the phase I ivuxolimab trial, which included N = 52 patients. Peripheral TCRbeta sequencing aimed to test whether ivuxolimab altered TCR sequence diversity and caused clonal T-cell expansion. Partial responses occurred in three dose-escalation patients, of whom one had hepatocellular carcinoma and two had cutaneous melanoma.

For this clone: It lacks a known antigen. Base qualities are not at hand, and no much larger clone is one base apart.

To sequence the TCRbeta CDR3 region, genomic DNA was isolated from the sorted cells. The immunoSEQ Assay was used to sequence the TCRbeta CDR3 regions. Held by TCRdb, this immuneACCESS table contains in-frame sequences only and omits some clones. Under half of the omission traces to an unresolved V gene where checked; the cause of the rest is unknown. The sample yields roughly 55,000 clones; more than 75% were counted once. The ten biggest clones cover under 4.5% of the sample. The CDR3 runs 15 residues from the cysteine to the phenylalanine. Only the CDR3 DNA is retained, 45 bases long and in frame from the first base. The germline V gene yields SGHRS for CDR1 and YFSETQ for CDR2. From V the trimming removes 5 bases and from J it removes 6 bases, while the gene matches leave 10 bases of the junction unaccounted for. Patients with autoimmune disease history or receiving systemic immunosuppression were excluded from the trial. In every dose cohort, peripheral blood was drawn for TCR sequencing at baseline, cycle 4 day 1, and cycle 7 day 1. Samples came from an open-label, multicenter, first-in-human phase I dose-escalation trial of ivuxolimab. Adults with locally advanced or metastatic head and neck squamous cell, hepatocellular, melanoma or renal cell carcinoma were enrolled in the trial. Before TCR sequencing, CD4+ T cells and CD8+ T cells from peripheral blood were sorted into separate populations.

Study-wide findings and limitations: In the 0.1-3.0 mg/kg groups, partial responders were among the patients with the lowest normalized peripheral clonal expansion, particularly in CD8+ T cells. The antigen specificity of the clonally expanded peripheral T cells was not determined. Low levels of normalized T-cell clonal expansion were also shown by some nonresponding patients. After ivuxolimab, CD8+ T cells had more expanded clones than CD4+ T cells on average. Clonal expansion of both CD4+ and CD8+ blood T cells was observed from baseline to week 6 at doses 0.1 to 3.0 mg/kg.

The receptor's source is an adult with an advanced solid tumor such as melanoma, head and neck, liver or kidney cancer. This specimen consisted of CD4+ or CD8+ T cells sorted from blood, obtained in a trial of the OX40 agonist ivuxolimab. The V gene is TRBV5-1 and the J gene is TRBJ2-7, and TRBD2 aligns with 11 junction nucleotides. The CDR3 is CASRSSSGRLAEQYF. The bases read TGCGCCAGCAGGTCCTCTAGCGGGAGGTTAGCCGAGCAGTACTTC.